Listed below are T cell receptor beta chains from one sample, sequenced in a study of regulatory T cells in long-lasting Graves disease. TCRdb reprocessed the multiplex PCR reads with MiXCR, giving one entry per CDR3 protein. Among a few hundred thousand distinct CDR3 sequences listed, 10% to 15% were seen once. This same sample was also taken into another study, of T cells in Graves' hyperthyroidism and ophthalmopathy.

The starting material was peripheral blood mononuclear cells (PBMCs), obtained at new diagnosis, from a patient treated with antithyroid drugs. The receptors were gathered from a woman between 18 and 29 years old with Graves disease. The CDR3 runs from the conserved cysteine through the conserved F or W. The D gene is left open where the match is weak. A row's size may be missing; if present it is once, few, many or a size class.

>TRBJ1-2|TRBV7-9|many|TRBD1
TGTGCCAGCAGCGAACGAAGGGGGCCGGATGGCTACACCTTC
CASSERRGPDGYTF
>TRBJ2-7|TRBV11-2|many|-
TGTGCCAGCAGCTTAGGTGCCGGGACTTCCTACGAGCAGTACTTC
CASSLGAGTSYEQYF
>TRBJ2-2|TRBV11-2|many|TRBD1
TGTGCCAGCAGCCCGAAAGGTGGCAGGGGGCGCGAGTACACCGGGGAGCTGTTTTTT
CASSPKGGRGREYTGELFF
>TRBJ2-1|TRBV11-2|-|TRBD2
TGTGCCAGCAGCCTGGGGACTAGCGGGAGGGCCCCCAATGAGCAGTTCTTC
CASSLGTSGRAPNEQFF
>TRBJ2-5|TRBV29-1|-|-
TGCAGCGTTCGGGACTGGAAAGAGACCCAGTACTTC
CSVRDWKETQYF
>TRBJ2-3|TRBV28|many|TRBD2
TGTGCCAGCAGTTTAGGGGCTAGCGGGTGGGCCACAGATACGCAGTATTTT
CASSLGASGWATDTQYF
>TRBJ2-7|TRBV9|many|TRBD2
TGTGCCAGCAGCGTAGGACTAGCGGAATACGAGCAGTACTTC
CASSVGLAEYEQYF
>TRBJ2-7|TRBV5-5|few|TRBD2
TGTGCCAGCAAACCGACTAGCGGTATGAGGGAGCAGTACTTC
CASKPTSGMREQYF
>TRBJ2-5|TRBV20-1|-|TRBD1
TGCAGTGCTGGGGACAGGGCTCCATACCAAGAGACCCAGTACTTC
CSAGDRAPYQETQYF
>TRBJ2-3|TRBV10-3|-|TRBD2
TGTGCCAGCAGTACTAGCGGGGGGGCCCAAGATACGCAGTATTTT
CASSTSGGAQDTQYF
>TRBJ2-1|TRBV20-1|many|-
TGCAGTGCTACCCCGCCCCGCTTCCCCTACAATGAGCAGTTCTTC
CSATPPRFPYNEQFF
>TRBJ2-7|TRBV29-1|-|TRBD2
TGCAGCGTTGAAGGGGTTAGCGGGAGGGCCGGCTCCTACGAGCAGTACTTC
CSVEGVSGRAGSYEQYF
>TRBJ2-5|TRBV6-1|many|-
TGTGCCACTCGAACGTGGGACCCCCAAGAGACCCAGTACTTC
CATRTWDPQETQYF
>TRBJ2-7|TRBV10-3|few|-
TGTGCCGTCAGTGAGTCTGTCGAGCAGTACTTC
CAVSESVEQYF
>TRBJ2-4|TRBV30|-|-
TGTGCCTGGAGTAGCCACAAAAACATTCAGTACTTC
CAWSSHKNIQYF
>TRBJ1-5|TRBV2|-|TRBD1
TGTGCCAGCGCCGGACAGGGAAGCAATCAGCCCCAGCATTTT
CASAGQGSNQPQHF
>TRBJ2-1|TRBV15|few|TRBD2
TGTGCCACCAGCAGATCTTATAGCGGGAGCGGGGGGGCAACTACAGGTGAGCGGTTCTTC
CATSRSYSGSGGATTGERFF
>TRBJ1-2|TRBV4-1|few|-
TGCGCCAGCAGCCAAGGAACAGCGTTCGATGGCTACACCTTC
CASSQGTAFDGYTF
>TRBJ2-3|TRBV20-1|many|TRBD2
TGCAGTGCTAGAGAGAGGGTCCCCGCCGGGGGGAGTTCAGATACGCAGTATTTT
CSARERVPAGGSSDTQYF
>TRBJ2-2|TRBV27|many|-
TGTGCCAGCAGCGGGGGAGACACAACCGGGGAGCTGTTTTTT
CASSGGDTTGELFF
>TRBJ1-2|TRBV30|many|TRBD1
TGTGCCTTGAACAGGGGGCATGGCTACACCTTC
CALNRGHGYTF
>TRBJ2-1|TRBV5-1|many|-
TGCGCCAGCAGCTTGGATATTAAGGATGAGCAGTTCTTC
CASSLDIKDEQFF
>TRBJ2-1|TRBV20-1|many|TRBD1
TGCAGTGCTAGACTAATGGACAGGGCCGAGTATGAGCAGTTCTTC
CSARLMDRAEYEQFF
>TRBJ2-2|TRBV6-1|many|-
TGTGCCGTGCGTCTGGGTGGGGGCACCGGGGAGCTGTTTTTT
CAVRLGGGTGELFF
>TRBJ2-1|TRBV7-3|many|-
TGTGCCAGCAGCTTAAGTGTCAGAAGCTCCTACAATGAGCAGTTCTTC
CASSLSVRSSYNEQFF
>TRBJ2-7|TRBV28|many|-
TGTGCCAGCAGCAAAGGACCAGAGTGGAACTACGAGCAGTACTTC
CASSKGPEWNYEQYF
>TRBJ1-1|TRBV28|many|-
TGTGCCAGCAGTGCGGCCCAAGGGAACACTGAAGCTTTCTTT
CASSAAQGNTEAFF
>TRBJ2-1|TRBV7-3|many|-
TGTGCCAGCAGCCTGTCAGGGCTTAGGGATGAGCAGTTCTTC
CASSLSGLRDEQFF
>TRBJ1-6|TRBV20-1|many|TRBD1
TGCAGTGCCCCCGGGGGACAGGGAAGTTCACCCCTCCACTTT
CSAPGGQGSSPLHF
>TRBJ2-7|TRBV20-1|many|-
TGCAGTGCTAGAGATACGCGGGACAGTCCCTCCTACGAGCAGTACTTC
CSARDTRDSPSYEQYF
>TRBJ2-1|TRBV12-5|many|TRBD2
TGTGCTACCCGCCTAGCGGGGAGCAGTGAGCAGTTCTTC
CATRLAGSSEQFF
>TRBJ1-3|TRBV13|-|-
TGTGCCAGCAGCTTAAATCAACCGATCTCTGGAAACACCATATATTTT
CASSLNQPISGNTIYF
>TRBJ2-5|TRBV7-9|many|-
TGTGCCAGCAGCTTATTCCACAACCAAGAGACCCAGTACTTC
CASSLFHNQETQYF
>TRBJ2-2|TRBV20-1|many|-
TGCAGTGCTAGAGAGGTGGACACCGGGGAGCTGTTTTTT
CSAREVDTGELFF
>TRBJ1-1|TRBV7-9|many|-
TGTGCCAGCAGCTCCCCGGCCCTGGGAAACACTGAAGCTTTCTTT
CASSSPALGNTEAFF
>TRBJ1-1|TRBV12-3/TRBV12-4|many|-
TGTGCCAGCAGTTTTGGCGGGACCTTGAACACTGAAGCTTTCTTT
CASSFGGTLNTEAFF
>TRBJ2-1|TRBV18|many|-
TGTGCCAGCTCACCACCGGACCTGTACTCCTACAATGAGCAGTTCTTC
CASSPPDLYSYNEQFF
>TRBJ2-5|TRBV18|many|-
TGTGCCAGCTCACCATCCCTTAATGGGGAGACCCAGTACTTC
CASSPSLNGETQYF
>TRBJ2-3|TRBV28|many|TRBD2
TGTGCCAGCAGTCCCCCCGGGGGGATGCGAGATACGCAGTATTTT
CASSPPGGMRDTQYF